This T cell receptor beta chain was captured by sequencing in a study of T cell changes during pregnancy in multiple sclerosis. This clone was detected only a few times. Profiling relied on immunoSEQ multiplex PCR, and the TCRdb table lists in-frame clones only, not all of them. The sample carries over 50,000 clones, about nine tenths recorded once. Trimming pared 3 bases from V and 5 bases from J, leaving 11 bases between. The CDR3 has 13 amino acids. From germline, CDR1 is MGHRA and CDR2 YSYEKL. The chain employs TRBV4-1 and TRBJ2-7; a weak D match, TRBD2 (6 bases). The sequence came from a female donor in good health, enrolled as a control in a pregnancy study. This material consisted of peripheral blood, taken in the first trimester of pregnancy. The CDR3 reads CASSQGLIDEQYF. The CDR3 coding sequence is TGCGCCAGCAGCCAGGGACTGATAGACGAGCAGTACTTC.